This T cell receptor (beta chain) was captured in a study of T-cell memory formation after mild COVID-19. Study in general: The TCR clusters were mostly specific to one donor.

TCR alpha and TCR beta cDNA libraries carrying sample barcodes and UMIs came from 5'RACE with constant-segment primers. MiXCR was run by TCRdb on the 5' RACE reads, yielding one entry per CDR3 protein. The table includes 110,000 to 150,000 distinct CDR3 sequences, almost 25% detected once. Study-level points and caveats: Among clones contracting day 15 to 85, CD4/CD8 was balanced, whereas later expanders leaned CD4+.

Trimming at V came to 5 bases and at J to 0 bases, leaving 8 bases not matched to a gene. Germline CDR1 and CDR2: DFQATT and SNEGSKA (reference sequence). The CDR3 extends over 18 amino acids. There are a few counts of this clonotype. The antigen is not known. Sample: PBMCs or a T cell subset sorted from them (not recorded which). This receptor was obtained from an adult woman who had mild COVID-19 (a few samples of this study predate the infection). Cell type and time point are not known. The chain is built from TRBV20-1 and TRBJ2-3, with 16 positions matching TRBD2. The chain's CDR3 is CSASGTSGGAWSTDTQYF. CDR3 sequence (DNA): TGCAGTGCTTCCGGGACTAGCGGGGGGGCCTGGAGCACAGATACGCAGTATTTT.